This T cell receptor beta chain was profiled in a study of molecular identifiers for immune sequencing clone quantification. This clonotype was observed a handful of times. CD8+CD4-CCR7+CD45RA+ cells were sorted as naive CD8 T cells. The CDR3 spans 15 residues. Between the trimmed V and J ends, which lost 0 bases and 2 bases, there was a span of 10 bases. CDR1 WSHSY and CDR2 SAAADI come from the germline V gene. TCRdb reanalysed the PCR reads using MiXCR and keeps one entry per CDR3 protein. This table holds more than 85,000 distinct CDR3 sequences, 30% to 35% found once. The chain uses TRBV10-2 and TRBJ2-5; a weak D match, TRBD1 (6 bases). The clonotype originates from a human donor in good health. Some libraries in this study had Jurkat cell RNA spiked in. Sequenced: naive CD8+ T cells from blood, with Jurkat cell RNA spiked in. Subset noted: FACS-sorted CD8+CD4-CCR7+CD45RA+ naive T cells. The CDR3 DNA follows: TGCGCCAGCAGTGAGTCGACAGGCCCTCAAGAGACCCAGTACTTC. It codes for CASSESTGPQETQYF.